This passage covers 29 T cell receptor beta chains from one sample sequenced in a study of monozygotic twins with cystic fibrosis. TCRdb keeps only in-frame clones here, not all; method: immunoSEQ multiplex PCR. Of approximately 28,000 clones detected, around 81% appear once; the ten largest clones hold approximately 0.93%. Sample: blood. The receptors originated from a girl aged 2 to 9 with cystic fibrosis.

V is TRBV30 and J is TRBJ2-7; TRBD2 is a possible D gene (5 bases). CDR1 and CDR2 (germline): GTSNPN, SVGIG (reference sequence). V lost 2 bases and J lost 3, with 20 bases in between. This CDR3 has 16 residues. The CDR3 DNA reads TGTGCCTGGAGTACCATCTACGGGGATCGGAACTACGAGCAGTACTTC. Residues: CAWSTIYGDRNYEQYF.

The J gene is TRBJ2-1, the V gene TRBV2; no clear D. This CDR3 spans 12 amino acids. CDR1 is SNHLY and CDR2 is FYNNEI in the germline V gene. Trimming cost V 6 bases and J 9 bases, with 12 bases left between them. CDR3 DNA sequence: TGTGCCAGCAGGCGTCCAGGACGTGAGCAGTTCTTC. Its protein is CASRRPGREQFF.

The rearrangement joins TRBV6-5 to TRBJ2-3; TRBD1 agrees at 7 bases. After removal of 5 bases from V and 10 bases from J, the junction contained 12 bases not matched to a gene. Germline lookup yields CDR1 MNHEY and CDR2 SVGAGI. The CDR3 contains 14 residues. For the CDR3, the DNA is TGTGCCAGCAGTGTGACAGGGCTTCAGGGAGCGCAGTATTTT. This encodes CASSVTGLQGAQYF.

The genes are TRBV5-1 and TRBJ2-1, with 7 bases aligning to TRBD1. CDR1 and CDR2 from the germline V gene are SGHRS and YFSETQ. This CDR3 is 14 amino acids long. V lost 0 bases, J lost 10 bases, and 7 bases stayed unmatched. The CDR3 protein is CASSLDRGRGEQFF. CDR3 DNA: TGCGCCAGCAGCTTGGACAGGGGTAGAGGGGAGCAGTTCTTC. Using reference TRBV5-1 and TRBJ2-1 for the parts outside the CDR3, the full variable domain is KAGVTQTPRYLIKTRGQQVTLSCSPISGHRSVSWYQQTPGQGLQFLFEYFSETQRNKGNFPGRFSGRQFSNSRSEMNVSTLELGDSALYLCASSLDRGRGEQFFGPGTRLTVL.

The chain couples TRBV14 to TRBJ2-7; D not resolved. The germline CDR1 and CDR2 sequences are SGHDN and FVKESK. Trimming cost V 1 base and J 4 bases, with 5 bases left between them. This CDR3 spans 12 amino acids. The CDR3 reads CASSQVGYEQYF. Here the CDR3 DNA reads TGTGCCAGCAGCCAAGTGGGGTACGAGCAGTACTTC. The variable domain in full, completed from reference TRBV14 and TRBJ2-7, reads EAGVTQFPSHSVIEKGQTVTLRCDPISGHDNLYWYRRVMGKEIKFLLHFVKESKQDESGMPNNRFLAERTGGTYSTLKVQPAELEDSGVYFCASSQVGYEQYFGPGTRLTVT.

The rearrangement joins TRBV19 to TRBJ2-6; 7 bases match TRBD1. The CDR3 has 17 amino acids. The germline V gene encodes CDR1 LNHDA and CDR2 SQIVND (reference sequence). Trimming took 2 bases from V and 0 from J; bases not matched to a gene: 4. The CDR3 region is CASSIRQGVSGANVLTF. The CDR3 nucleotides read TGTGCCAGTAGTATACGACAGGGTGTCTCTGGGGCCAACGTCCTGACTTTC. The full variable domain, rest sourced from reference TRBV19 and TRBJ2-6, is DGGITQSPKYLFRKEGQNVTLSCEQNLNHDAMYWYRQDPGQGLRLIYYSQIVNDFQKGDIAEGYSVSREKKESFPLTVTSAQKNPTAFYLCASSIRQGVSGANVLTFGAGSRLTVL.

The rearrangement uses TRBV6-5 and TRBJ1-2; TRBD1 is a possible D gene (5 bases). This CDR3 spans 13 amino acids. Germline V gene sequence: CDR1 MNHEY, CDR2 SVGAGI. Trimming pared 6 bases from V and 5 bases from J, leaving 13 bases between. In DNA, the CDR3 is TGTGCCAGCAGGGGCGGAGGGGAGTATGGCTACACCTTC. Translated: CASRGGGEYGYTF.

V is TRBV27 and J is TRBJ2-7; D not resolved. Germline CDR1 MNHEY, CDR2 SMNVEV (reference sequence). The CDR3 extends over 14 amino acids. Trimming pared 5 bases from V and 3 bases from J, leaving 14 bases between. The CDR3 here is CASSPRDVGYEQYF. CDR3 DNA: TGTGCCAGCAGTCCCCGTGATGTTGGCTACGAGCAGTACTTC.

The chain combines TRBV14 with TRBJ2-3; 7 nucleotides agree with TRBD2. The V gene end was trimmed by 3 bases and the J gene end by 5 bases; junction bases not matched to a gene: 11. Germline V gene data show CDR1 as SGHDN and CDR2 as FVKESK. The CDR3 has 16 amino acids. The CDR3 loop is CASSQLGGGRKDTQYF. In nucleotides, the CDR3 is TGTGCCAGCAGCCAGCTGGGAGGCGGGAGAAAAGATACGCAGTATTTT.

This chain uses TRBV30 with TRBJ1-1; 8 nucleotides align to TRBD1. CDR1 and CDR2 from the germline V gene are GTSNPN and SVGIG (reference sequence). The CDR3 covers 13 residues. Germline trimming cut 2 bases from V and 4 bases from J; bases unmatched to any gene: 3. CDR3 DNA sequence: TGTGCCTGGAGTCTCAGGGGGCCCACTGAAGCTTTCTTT. Translation gives CAWSLRGPTEAFF. Full variable domain (outside the CDR3, taken from reference TRBV30 and TRBJ1-1): SQTIHQWPATLVQPVGSPLSLECTVEGTSNPNLYWYRQAAGRGLQLLFYSVGIGQISSEVPQNLSASRPQDRQFILSSKKLLLSDSGFYLCAWSLRGPTEAFFGQGTRLTVV.

CDR3 bases: TGTGCCAGCAGGACTAGCGGGAGGGCCTCCTACAATGAGCAGTTCTTC. It yields the protein CASRTSGRASYNEQFF. This chain joins TRBV2 and TRBJ2-1; 14 bases are a match to TRBD2. The V segment lost 6 bases and the J segment 0 bases; nucleotides outside the gene matches: 1. From germline, CDR1 is SNHLY and CDR2 FYNNEI. The CDR3 runs 16 residues.

The J gene is TRBJ2-1, the V gene TRBV6-5; 11 positions agree with TRBD2. The CDR3 loop spans 16 amino acids. The V and J ends lost 2 bases and 9 bases, in that order; junction bases with no gene match: 9. Germline CDR1 and CDR2: MNHEY and SVGAGI. This chain's CDR3 is CASSYLGLAGGSEQFF. CDR3 in DNA: TGTGCCAGCAGTTACCTAGGCCTAGCGGGAGGCAGTGAGCAGTTCTTC.

The chain employs TRBV2 and TRBJ2-1, with D possibly matching TRBD2 (6 bases). Trimming removed 4 bases at V and 0 bases at J, with 13 bases between. This CDR3 has 16 amino acids. CDR1 SNHLY and CDR2 FYNNEI come from the germline V gene. CDR3 region: CASSADSGSSYNEQFF. In DNA, the CDR3 is TGTGCCAGCAGTGCCGATAGCGGAAGCTCCTACAATGAGCAGTTCTTC. Together with reference TRBV2 and TRBJ2-1, the CDR3 gives the full variable domain: EPEVTQTPSHQVTQMGQEVILRCVPISNHLYFYWYRQILGQKVEFLVSFYNNEISEKSEIFDDQFSVERPDGSNFTLKIRSTKLEDSAMYFCASSADSGSSYNEQFFGPGTRLTVL.

The rearrangement joins TRBV19 to TRBJ2-1; 7 bases are shared with TRBD2. Germline V gene lookup returns CDR1 LNHDA and CDR2 SQIVND (reference sequence). This CDR3 has 16 amino acids. V lost 7 bases, J lost 4 bases, and 13 bases stayed unmatched. CDR3 DNA sequence: TGTGCCAGTACTACATTTGGCGGGCGGGAGTACAATGAGCAGTTCTTC. Translated, it gives CASTTFGGREYNEQFF.

The chain has TRBV6-6 and TRBJ2-3; 11 nucleotides align to TRBD2. Germline V gene sequence: CDR1 MNHNY, CDR2 SVGAGI (reference sequence). Germline trimming cut 6 bases from V and 2 bases from J; bases unmatched to any gene: 7. The CDR3 extends over 16 amino acids. CDR3 DNA sequence: TGTGCCAGCAGCGCCGGGACTAGCGGACTCACAGATACGCAGTATTTT. It yields the protein CASSAGTSGLTDTQYF.

The chain employs TRBV30 and TRBJ1-2; D uncertain. With 5 bases removed from V and 6 bases from J, the gap between germline ends came to 31 bases. The CDR3 has 18 amino acids. Germline values: CDR1 GTSNPN, CDR2 SVGIG (reference sequence). CDR3 sequence: CAWLPGHVPTASGHGYTF. CDR3 nucleotide sequence: TGTGCCTGGCTTCCGGGCCACGTCCCAACGGCTAGCGGTCATGGCTACACCTTC.

The rearrangement joins TRBV6-6 to TRBJ1-3; the D gene is possibly TRBD1 (5 bases). V was shortened by 11 bases and J by 7 bases, with 12 bases between the two germline ends. The CDR3 runs 11 residues. The V gene's germline CDR1 is MNHNY and CDR2 SVGAGI (reference sequence). The CDR3 sequence is CASGGWNTIYF. The DNA of the CDR3 is TGTGCCTCCGGGGGATGGAACACCATATATTTT.

This chain links TRBV5-6 with TRBJ2-7; D not certain. The germline CDR1 and CDR2 sequences are SGHDT and YYEEEE. The V end was cut by 0 bases, the J end by 3 bases, with 7 bases between. The CDR3 runs to 13 residues. CDR3 loop: CASSLGLNYEQYF. DNA of the CDR3: TGTGCCAGCAGCTTGGGACTGAACTACGAGCAGTACTTC.

V and J are TRBV6-6 and TRBJ1-3; D is uncertain. The CDR3 runs to 13 residues. Trimming removed 7 bases at V and 8 bases at J, with 15 bases between. CDR1 is MNHNY, CDR2 SVGAGI, per germline (reference sequence). The DNA for the CDR3 is TGTGCCAGCACCTTCCCTCTCGGGGACACCATATATTTT. Translated, it gives CASTFPLGDTIYF.

This sequence joins TRBV9 and TRBJ2-7; D remains unclear. The V and J ends lost 4 bases and 0 bases respectively, with 17 bases between them. This CDR3 region has 16 residues. CDR1 and CDR2 (germline): SGDLS, YYNGEE. The CDR3 DNA reads TGTGCCAGCAGCCCCCGGAGTCCAGGCTACTCCTACGAGCAGTACTTC. Its protein product is CASSPRSPGYSYEQYF.

The chain uses TRBV7-9 and TRBJ2-1, with 14 bases aligning to TRBD2. Looked up from germline, CDR1 is SEHNR and CDR2 is FQNEAQ (reference sequence). This CDR3 contains 18 residues. The junction had 11 bases not matched to a gene; V was cut back by 3 bases and J by 7 bases. The CDR3 DNA follows: TGTGCCAGCAGCTTCGGGACTAGCGGGAGTAGTCCGATAAATGAGCAGTTCTTC. Translating gives CASSFGTSGSSPINEQFF.

The chain combines TRBV6-6 with TRBJ2-1; TRBD2 is a possible D gene (6 bases). Germline CDR1 reads MNHNY; CDR2 reads SVGAGI (reference sequence). V gave up 4 bases and J gave up 7 bases, with 20 bases separating them. The CDR3 is 16 amino acids. CDR3: CASSSPGTLPINEQFF. The CDR3 DNA follows: TGTGCCAGCAGTTCCCCCGGGACTCTGCCAATAAATGAGCAGTTCTTC.

V gene TRBV5-4 combines with J gene TRBJ2-5; 8 nucleotides line up with TRBD2. The trim removed 0 bases at V and 1 base at J, leaving 5 bases unmatched. The CDR3 loop spans 16 amino acids. CDR1 is SGHNT and CDR2 is YYREEE in the germline V gene (reference sequence). The CDR3 is CASSLEIAGPQETQYF. DNA of the CDR3: TGTGCCAGCAGCTTGGAGATAGCGGGACCCCAAGAGACCCAGTACTTC.

The rearrangement uses TRBV2 and TRBJ1-1; D gene unclear. The V end was cut by 1 base, the J end by 3 bases, with 6 bases between. Germline-derived CDR1 and CDR2 are SNHLY and FYNNEI. This CDR3 is 13 amino acids long. CDR3 sequence (DNA): TGTGCCAGCAGTGAAGAGAGCGACACTGAAGCTTTCTTT. Its protein product is CASSEESDTEAFF.

The chain employs TRBV12-5 and TRBJ1-5; TRBD1 matches 7 bases. The germline V gene has CDR1 LGHNT and CDR2 FRNRAP. V was pared by 1 base and J by 2 bases, with 2 bases of the junction left unmatched. The CDR3 length is 15 residues. CDR3 DNA sequence: TGTGCTAGTGGTTTGGGACAGGGTGGCAATCAGCCCCAGCATTTT. The encoded protein is CASGLGQGGNQPQHF. The full variable domain, rest sourced from reference TRBV12-5 and TRBJ1-5, is DARVTQTPRHKVTEMGQEVTMRCQPILGHNTVFWYRQTMMQGLELLAYFRNRAPLDDSGMPKDRFSAEMPDATLATLKIQPSEPRDSAVYFCASGLGQGGNQPQHFGDGTRLSIL.

The chain couples TRBV4-1 to TRBJ2-2; D call uncertain. Germline CDR1 reads MGHRA; CDR2 reads YSYEKL. V gave up 4 bases and J gave up 5 bases, with 14 bases separating them. The CDR3 covers 15 residues. The CDR3 region is CASSLGQGSTGELFF. CDR3 bases: TGCGCCAGCAGCCTGGGCCAAGGGTCGACCGGGGAGCTGTTTTTT.

V is TRBV6-4 and J is TRBJ1-2; D is unclear. V dropped 0 bases and J dropped 4 bases, with 6 bases sitting between them. From germline, CDR1 is MRHNA and CDR2 SNTAGT. The length of the CDR3 is 13 residues. The CDR3 sequence is CASSDSPFYGYTF. The CDR3 coding sequence is TGTGCCAGCAGTGACTCCCCGTTCTATGGCTACACCTTC.

The chain uses TRBV4-1 and TRBJ2-7, with a possible D match to TRBD1 (6 bases). The CDR3 sequence is 14 residues long. The ends were cut back, 1 base at V and 3 bases at J, with 10 bases in the middle. Germline values: CDR1 MGHRA, CDR2 YSYEKL. The CDR3 DNA follows: TGCGCCAGCAGCCAAGGTCAGGGGATCTACGAGCAGTACTTC. Protein product: CASSQGQGIYEQYF.

The chain recombines TRBV2 with TRBJ1-2, with a weak D call TRBD1 (5 bases). This CDR3 comprises 15 residues. The germline gives CDR1 SNHLY, CDR2 FYNNEI. Trimming stripped 4 bases from V and 3 bases from J, with 15 bases between. The CDR3 sequence: CASSAPGRSHYGYTF. The CDR3 DNA sequence: TGTGCCAGCAGTGCCCCGGGACGGAGTCACTATGGCTACACCTTC.